This TCR beta chain originates from a study of patients and donors after allogeneic stem cell transplantation (dated by TCRdb to 2019 to 2021). The library was produced with RT-PCR. Data came from a NextSeq 550. TCRdb trimmed the raw reads at Q25, called clones with MiXCR and kept productive beta chains. Under each unique CDR3 protein, matching rows form one entry showing the most common genes and DNA. This sample lists approximately 200,000 distinct CDR3 sequences; approximately 41% were detected once. Around 35% of the sample comes from the top ten. Via the germline V gene, CDR1 is SGDLS and CDR2 YYNGEE. V is pruned by 0 bases and J by 6 bases, leaving 6 bases of the junction without a gene match. The CDR3 starts with the cysteine, ends with the phenylalanine, and has 15 residues. Just CDR3 DNA is preserved here, 45 bases in frame from base 1. About this clonotype itself: No antigen is known for it. Base qualities are not at hand, and no much larger clone is one base apart.

The rearranged segments are TRBV9 and TRBJ1-5, with 7 bases matching TRBD1. The specimen sequenced was blood, either unsorted or a sorted T cell fraction (not recorded which). The receptor was derived from a human donor who was either an allogeneic HSCT recipient or a stem cell or donor lymphocyte infusion donor (not recorded which). It is not recorded whose cells these are; they may come from a transplant donor. The CDR3 corresponds to CASSVGQGIGQPQHF. The base sequence is TGTGCCAGCAGCGTAGGACAGGGAATAGGTCAGCCCCAGCATTTT.